These 9 T cell receptor beta chains share one sample of origin, sequenced in a study. TCRdb re-called the 5' RACE reads with MiXCR, one entry per CDR3 protein. The repertoire holds nearly 55,000 distinct CDR3 sequences, with approximately 23% as singletons. The sequenced sample consisted of tumor-infiltrating naive CD4+ T cells sorted from the breast tumor. Subset defined: naive CD4+ T cells, CD4+CD45RA+CD25-. The receptor set was obtained from a female donor with breast cancer.

The J gene is TRBJ2-1, the V gene TRBV28; 11 nucleotides match TRBD2. V trimming: 5 bases; J trimming: 5 bases; junction bases outside the gene matches: 11. This CDR3 has 17 residues. In germline, CDR1 is MDHEN, CDR2 SYDVKM. The CDR3 protein is CASSPLPLAGADNEQFF. For the CDR3, the DNA is TGTGCCAGCAGTCCGTTACCACTAGCGGGAGCTGACAATGAGCAGTTCTTC.

This clonotype was counted a few times. The V and J genes are TRBV27 and TRBJ1-2; D is perhaps TRBD1 (6 bases). CDR1 is MNHEY, CDR2 SMNVEV, per germline (reference sequence). This CDR3 has 14 amino acids. V gave up 3 bases and J gave up 3 bases, with 11 bases separating them. The CDR3 protein is CASSLRGGHYGYTF. DNA for the CDR3: TGTGCCAGCAGTTTGAGGGGGGGCCACTATGGCTACACCTTC.

This clonotype was seen a handful of times. The rearrangement links TRBV3-1 to TRBJ1-1, with a weak D call TRBD1 (5 bases). The CDR3 is 11 residues long. V lost 2 bases, J lost 7 bases, and 5 bases lay in between. Per the germline V gene, CDR1 is LGHDT and CDR2 is YNNKEL (reference sequence). CDR3: CASSQRGEAFF. In nucleotides, the CDR3 is TGTGCCAGCAGCCAAAGGGGTGAAGCTTTCTTT.

Only a few counts were recorded for this clonotype. The chain recombines TRBV28 with TRBJ2-4, with D maybe TRBD2 (6 bases). V shed 5 bases and J shed 5 bases, with 13 bases lying between them. The CDR3 totals 14 residues. The V gene's germline CDR1 is MDHEN and CDR2 SYDVKM. The CDR3 reads CASSPPGVQNIQYF. The CDR3 DNA sequence: TGTGCCAGCAGTCCCCCGGGGGTCCAAAACATTCAGTACTTC.

The chain recombines TRBV24-1 with TRBJ2-2; D gene uncertain. CDR3 length: 14 residues. The V end was cut by 4 bases, the J end by 6 bases, with 11 bases between. Germline V gene lookup returns CDR1 KGHDR and CDR2 SFDVKD. Here the CDR3 reads CATSDHLLPGELFF. The CDR3 bases are TGTGCCACCAGTGACCACCTGTTGCCCGGGGAGCTGTTTTTT.

This clonotype showed up just a few times. This chain links TRBV5-1 with TRBJ2-1, with D maybe TRBD2 (5 bases). The CDR3 is 17 amino acids. Between the trimmed V and J ends, which lost 1 base and 6 bases, there was a span of 20 bases. CDR1 and CDR2 from the germline V gene are SGHRS and YFSETQ. CDR3 loop: CASSLPPRGGHINEQFF. Written as DNA, the CDR3 is TGCGCCAGCAGCTTGCCTCCCCGGGGTGGGCACATCAATGAGCAGTTCTTC. The entire variable domain, with the rest obtained from reference TRBV5-1 and TRBJ2-1, is as follows: KAGVTQTPRYLIKTRGQQVTLSCSPISGHRSVSWYQQTPGQGLQFLFEYFSETQRNKGNFPGRFSGRQFSNSRSEMNVSTLELGDSALYLCASSLPPRGGHINEQFFGPGTRLTVL.

The genes are TRBV9 and TRBJ2-6, with D hard to call. This CDR3 region has 15 residues. CDR1 is SGDLS and CDR2 is YYNGEE in the germline V gene. V shed 0 bases and J shed 4 bases, with 8 bases lying between them. The CDR3: CASSVGTSGANVLTF. Written as DNA, the CDR3 is TGTGCCAGCAGCGTAGGCACGTCCGGGGCCAACGTCCTGACTTTC. Based on the CDR3 plus reference TRBV9 and TRBJ2-6, the full variable domain is DSGVTQTPKHLITATGQRVTLRCSPRSGDLSVYWYQQSLDQGLQFLIQYYNGEERAKGNILERFSAQQFPDLHSELNLSSLELGDSALYFCASSVGTSGANVLTFGAGSRLTVL.

V usage is TRBV24-1 and J usage is TRBJ1-2; D perhaps matches TRBD1 (6 bases). Looked up from germline, CDR1 is KGHDR and CDR2 is SFDVKD. CDR3 length: 14 residues. The V gene lost 4 bases and the J gene lost 2 bases, with 10 bases spanning the gap. The CDR3 DNA is TGTGCCACCAGTGACTTTGGACAGAACTATGGCTACACCTTC. It yields the protein CATSDFGQNYGYTF.

This clonotype came up a few times. At one end the junction does not follow the germline gene, possibly because of a read error. The rearrangement joins TRBV7-2 to TRBJ2-2; either TRBD1 or TRBD2 may fit D (5 bases each). This CDR3 spans 14 amino acids. Germline V CDR1 and CDR2: SGHTA, FQGNSA. The CDR3 loop reads CVSSLGPNTGELFF. In nucleotides, the CDR3 is TGTGTCAGCAGCTTGGGACCGAACACCGGGGAGCTGTTTTTT. Full variable domain (rest looked up from reference TRBV7-2 and TRBJ2-2): GAGVSQSPSNKVTEKGKDVELRCDPISGHTALYWYRQSLGQGLEFLIYFQGNSAPDKSGLPSDRFSAERTGGSVSTLTIQRTQQEDSAVYLCVSSLGPNTGELFFGEGSRLTVL.